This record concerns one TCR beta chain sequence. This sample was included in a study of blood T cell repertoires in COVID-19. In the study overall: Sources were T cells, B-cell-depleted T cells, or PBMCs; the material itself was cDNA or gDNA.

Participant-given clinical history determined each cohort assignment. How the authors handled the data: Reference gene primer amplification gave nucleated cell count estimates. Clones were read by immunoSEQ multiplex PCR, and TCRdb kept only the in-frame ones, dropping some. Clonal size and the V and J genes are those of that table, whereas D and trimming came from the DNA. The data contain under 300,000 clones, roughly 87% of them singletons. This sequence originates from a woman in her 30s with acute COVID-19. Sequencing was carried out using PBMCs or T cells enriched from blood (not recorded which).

The CDR3 bases are TGCAGTGCTAGTCTGGACAGGCCCCACGAGCAGTACTTC. Amino acids: CSASLDRPHEQYF. V and J are TRBV20-1 and TRBJ2-7, with 7 bases matching TRBD1. V lost 3 bases to trimming and J lost 5 bases; unmatched junction nucleotides: 7. Germline lookup yields CDR1 DFQATT and CDR2 SNEGSKA (reference sequence). The CDR3 is 13 amino acids.